This T cell receptor (beta chain) derives from a study of Graves' ophthalmopathy and Graves' hyperthyroidism. About the study: Before any treatment was given, at initial diagnosis, peripheral blood was collected.

With 0 bases clipped from V and 2 bases from J, the junction kept 9 bases outside the gene matches. The CDR3 length is 17 residues. CDR1 and CDR2 (germline): MNHEY, SVGAGI. Whole-study results and caveats: Discriminating ophthalmopathy from stable hyperthyroidism, a 13-signature model attained a sensitivity of under 90% and a specificity of around 83%.

The authors amplified TCR beta CDR3 regions, and they did so from RNA transcripts for repertoire sequencing. A first-round RT-PCR used HTBI primers, followed by a second-round multiplex PCR. TCRdb analysed the multiplex PCR reads with MiXCR anew, one entry per CDR3 protein. The table lists roughly 500,000 distinct CDR3 sequences, roughly an eighth of them singletons. Ophthalmopathy donors' eye disease showed moderate-to-severe activity, CAS of at least 3, NOSPECS of at least 4 and duration under 3 months. Patients were left out if they had other autoimmune diseases, uncontrolled infections, pregnancy or lactation. This clonotype was seen at least ten times. The antigen is unknown.

The sequencing sample was made of blood. The rearrangement uses TRBV6-5 and TRBJ1-2, with 7 positions matching TRBD1. The TCR sequence derives from a woman in her twenties or thirties with Graves' ophthalmopathy. DNA of the CDR3: TGTGCCAGCAGTTACTCGACTCCGACAGGGAGGAACTATGGCTACACCTTC. Residues: CASSYSTPTGRNYGYTF.